The source of this T cell receptor (beta chain) is a study of cytomegalovirus exposure and HLA in healthy donors. A multiplex PCR was run with 60 Vbeta primers and 13 Jbeta primers. Sequencing used immunoSEQ multiplex PCR; TCRdb keeps in-frame clones, though not all of them. The sample has around 200,000 clones, about 86% seen once. About this clone itself: Its antigen remains unidentified.

Germline trimming cut 1 base from V and 5 bases from J; bases unmatched to any gene: 8. The CDR3 spans 15 residues. Germline V lookup: CDR1 SGHRS, CDR2 YFSETQ. Broader study findings: TRBV6-2, TRBV6-3 and some other V segments were unresolvable in 87-base-pair reads. Donor immune exposure was known only as CMV serostatus.

This sequence joins TRBV5-1 and TRBJ2-5, with 7 bases aligning to TRBD2. This TCR came from a woman aged 25 to 45 in good health and CMV-seronegative. Sequencing was done on a sample of PBMCs. The CDR3 loop reads CASSLSLAAGETQYF. The DNA of the CDR3 is TGCGCCAGCAGCTTGAGCCTAGCGGCAGGGGAGACCCAGTACTTC.